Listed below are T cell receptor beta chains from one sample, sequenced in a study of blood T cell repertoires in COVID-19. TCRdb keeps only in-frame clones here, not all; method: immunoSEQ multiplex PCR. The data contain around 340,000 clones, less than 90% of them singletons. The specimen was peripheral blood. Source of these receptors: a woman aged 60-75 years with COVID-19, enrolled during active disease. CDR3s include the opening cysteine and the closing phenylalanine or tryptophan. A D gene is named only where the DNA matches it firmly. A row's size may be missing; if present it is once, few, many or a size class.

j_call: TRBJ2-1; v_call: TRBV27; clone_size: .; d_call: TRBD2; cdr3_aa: CASSFTSGVTYNEQFF; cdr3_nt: TGTGCCAGCAGTTTTACTAGCGGGGTCACCTACAATGAGCAGTTCTTC
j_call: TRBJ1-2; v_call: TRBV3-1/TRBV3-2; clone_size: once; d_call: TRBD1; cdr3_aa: CASSHHYDRDNLGYTF; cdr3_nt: TGTGCCAGCAGCCATCATTACGACAGGGACAATTTAGGCTACACCTTC
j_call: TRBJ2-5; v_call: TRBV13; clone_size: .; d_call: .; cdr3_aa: CASSTSGQLETQYF; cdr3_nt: TGTGCCAGCAGCACCTCTGGACAATTAGAGACCCAGTACTTC
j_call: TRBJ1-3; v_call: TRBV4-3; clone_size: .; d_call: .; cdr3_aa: CASSSRLGTGNTIYF; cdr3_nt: TGCGCCAGCAGCTCTCGACTAGGGACTGGAAACACCATATATTTT
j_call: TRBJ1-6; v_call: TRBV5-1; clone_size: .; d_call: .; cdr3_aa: CASSFGGGNYNSPLHF; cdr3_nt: TGCGCCAGCAGCTTTGGTGGAGGGAACTATAATTCACCCCTCCACTTT
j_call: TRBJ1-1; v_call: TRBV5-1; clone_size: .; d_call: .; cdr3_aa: CASSLTVEGTEAFF; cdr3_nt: TGCGCCAGCAGCTTGACCGTTGAGGGCACTGAAGCTTTCTTT
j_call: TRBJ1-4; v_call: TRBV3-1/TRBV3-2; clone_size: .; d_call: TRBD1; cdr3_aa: CASSQDQGETNEKLFF; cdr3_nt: TGTGCCAGCAGCCAAGATCAGGGGGAGACTAATGAAAAACTGTTTTTT
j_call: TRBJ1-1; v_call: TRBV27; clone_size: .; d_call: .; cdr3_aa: CASSISELTEAFF; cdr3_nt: TGTGCCAGCAGTATATCAGAGCTCACTGAAGCTTTCTTT
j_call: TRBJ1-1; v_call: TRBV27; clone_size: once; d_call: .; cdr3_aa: CASSPEGRIAEAFF; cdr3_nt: TGTGCCAGCAGTCCGGAGGGAAGAATAGCTGAAGCTTTCTTT
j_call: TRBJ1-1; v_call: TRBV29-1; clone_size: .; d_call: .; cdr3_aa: CSGGTLLNTEAFF; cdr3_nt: TGCAGCGGTGGGACACTCTTGAACACTGAAGCTTTCTTT
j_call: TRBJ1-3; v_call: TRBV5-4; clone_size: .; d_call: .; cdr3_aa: CASSFGGGNTIYF; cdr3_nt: TGTGCCAGCAGCTTTGGGGGGGGAAACACCATATATTTT
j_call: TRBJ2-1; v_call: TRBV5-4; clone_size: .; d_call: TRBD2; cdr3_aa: CASSPGLAGAYNEQFF; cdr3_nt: TGTGCCAGCAGCCCTGGACTAGCGGGGGCCTACAATGAGCAGTTCTTC
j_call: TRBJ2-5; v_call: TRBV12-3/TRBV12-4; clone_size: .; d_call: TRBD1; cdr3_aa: CASSPGQGKTQYF; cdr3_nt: TGTGCCAGCAGTCCGGGACAGGGAAAGACCCAGTACTTC